Below, 9 T cell receptor beta chains from the same sample are listed, as sequenced in a study of neurological immune-mediated disorders. TCRdb reprocessed the 5' RACE reads with MiXCR, giving one entry per CDR3 protein. This repertoire shows roughly 90,000 distinct CDR3 sequences, roughly 3.2% found once; its top ten account for roughly 2.9%. The material sequenced was PBMCs. These receptors came from a woman in her 50s with multiple sclerosis.

This clonotype was seen ten or more times. The rearrangement links TRBV5-1 to TRBJ2-3; TRBD2 is a possible D gene (5 bases). V was shortened by 4 bases and J by 4 bases, with 13 bases between the two germline ends. Germline assignment: CDR1 SGHRS and CDR2 YFSETQ. There are 14 residues in the CDR3. The CDR3 here is CASSRRPSPDTQYF. In DNA form, the CDR3 reads TGCGCCAGCAGCCGAAGACCTAGCCCAGATACGCAGTATTTT.

This clonotype showed up many times. The V call is TRBV12-3 or TRBV12-4, the J call TRBJ2-5, with D unresolved. Trimming cost V 3 bases and J 5 bases, with 16 bases left between them. The CDR3 is 15 residues long. The DNA of the CDR3 is TGTGCCAGCAGTTTTAGTTTAGGAGCGAGGGAGACCCAGTACTTC. It encodes CASSFSLGARETQYF.

This clonotype was counted at least ten times. The chain has TRBV15 and TRBJ1-1; no definite D call. CDR1 and CDR2 from the germline V gene are LNHNV and YYDKDF (reference sequence). The CDR3 has 13 amino acids. Trimming stripped 0 bases from V and 2 bases from J, with 4 bases between. The CDR3 loop is CATSRDQNTEAFF. DNA of the CDR3: TGTGCCACCAGCAGAGATCAAAACACTGAAGCTTTCTTT.

This clonotype was detected many times. The chain links TRBV12-3 or TRBV12-4 to TRBJ1-5; a possible D gene is TRBD1 (5 bases). Trimming shortened V by 6 bases and J by 9 bases, and 24 bases separated the two germline ends. The CDR3 has 16 residues. CDR3 protein: CASSPHNAGPEVPQHF. For the CDR3, the DNA is TGTGCCAGCAGCCCACATAACGCGGGACCCGAGGTGCCCCAGCATTTT.

Many counts were recorded for this clonotype. This chain links TRBV12-3 or TRBV12-4 with TRBJ2-3, with 11 positions matching TRBD2. The CDR3 runs 17 residues. J was trimmed by 5 bases and V by 7 bases; bases with no gene match: 14. The DNA of the CDR3 is TGTGCCAGCACCAAAGGAGGTAGCGGGGGGGCGGGAGATACGCAGTATTTT. This sequence encodes CASTKGGSGGAGDTQYF.

This clonotype was recorded many times. The chain joins TRBV28 to TRBJ2-3; TRBD2 matches at 9 bases. The germline gives CDR1 MDHEN, CDR2 SYDVKM. The CDR3 consists of 16 residues. V shed 4 bases and J 0 bases; nucleotides not matched to a gene: 5. The CDR3 nucleotides are TGTGCCAGCAGTTCCCCGCGGGGGGGAAGCACAGATACGCAGTATTTT. It is translated as CASSSPRGGSTDTQYF.

This clonotype turned up a few times. V is TRBV18 and J is TRBJ1-1; D remains ambiguous. Trimming removed 3 bases from V and 4 bases from J, with 12 bases in between. Per germline, CDR1 KGHSH and CDR2 LQKENI. The CDR3 is made up of 14 amino acids. The chain's CDR3 is CASSPQVARTEAFF. The CDR3 DNA sequence: TGTGCCAGCTCACCGCAGGTGGCGCGCACTGAAGCTTTCTTT.

This clonotype was seen ten or more times. Germline is not matched at one junction end, which may reflect a read error. The rearrangement links TRBV5-6 to TRBJ2-1; unclear D gene. CDR3 length: 12 amino acids. Germline CDR1 and CDR2: SGHDT and YYEEEE. The CDR3 spells CVSSLAYNEQFF. DNA of the CDR3: TGTGTCAGCAGCTTAGCTTACAATGAGCAGTTCTTC. Full variable domain (rest looked up from reference TRBV5-6 and TRBJ2-1): DAGVTQSPTHLIKTRGQQVTLRCSPKSGHDTVSWYQQALGQGPQFIFQYYEEEERQRGNFPDRFSGHQFPNYSSELNVNALLLGDSALYLCVSSLAYNEQFFGPGTRLTVL.

This clonotype appeared many times. The chain joins TRBV7-2 to TRBJ1-2; TRBD1 might be the D (6 bases). The germline V gene encodes CDR1 SGHTA and CDR2 FQGNSA. Trimming pared 0 bases from V and 7 bases from J, leaving 15 bases between. The CDR3 contains 15 residues. CDR3 bases: TGTGCCAGCAGCTTAGCTGCAGGGGCTATATCTGGCTACACCTTC. It is translated as CASSLAAGAISGYTF.